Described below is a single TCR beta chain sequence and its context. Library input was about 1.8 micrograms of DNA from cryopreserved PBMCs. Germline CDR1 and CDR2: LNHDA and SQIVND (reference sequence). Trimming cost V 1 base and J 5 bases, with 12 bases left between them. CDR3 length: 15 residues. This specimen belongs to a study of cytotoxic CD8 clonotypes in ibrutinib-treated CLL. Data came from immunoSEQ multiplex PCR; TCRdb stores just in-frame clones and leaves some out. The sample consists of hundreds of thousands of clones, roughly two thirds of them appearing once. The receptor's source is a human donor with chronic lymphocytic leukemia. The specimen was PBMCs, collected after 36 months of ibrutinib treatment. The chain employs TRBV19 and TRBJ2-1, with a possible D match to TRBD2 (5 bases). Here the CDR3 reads CASSIGPSGNNEQFF. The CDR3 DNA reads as TGTGCCAGTAGTATAGGCCCCTCGGGGAACAATGAGCAGTTCTTC.